The source of this T cell receptor beta chain is a study of shared clonotypes between healthy human individuals. Study results and limitations: Among non-shared clonotypes, generation probabilities were lower than among those shared by all four donors.

TCRdb's copy holds only in-frame clones and misses some; the assay was immunoSEQ multiplex PCR. The data show over a million clones, about 70% seen once. Regarding this clone: The target antigen is unknown.

Specimen: memory CD4+ T cells sorted from blood. Subset defined: CD45RA-negative fraction. This sequence originates from a man aged 18 to 30 in good health.

The CDR3 nucleotides read TGTGCCAGCAGTTACAGGCGGGAGGGCGGGGTAAATGAGCAGTTCTTC. It yields the protein CASSYRREGGVNEQFF. V and J are TRBV6-6 and TRBJ2-1; TRBD2 matches 9 bases. With V trimmed by 2 bases and J by 7 bases, 9 bases remained unmatched. CDR3 length: 16 amino acids. Germline loops: CDR1 MNHNY, CDR2 SVGAGI (reference sequence).